Listed below are T cell receptor beta chains from one sample, sequenced in a study of control samples from healthy donors and cancer patients. TCRdb's copy holds only in-frame clones and misses some; the assay was immunoSEQ multiplex PCR. The table has roughly 100,000 clones, about nine tenths seen once; the top ten hold around 3%. Sequencing used blood. The receptor source for this set is a human donor in good health. The donor label of this sample is uncertain. Each CDR3 is given with its conserved first and last residue. The order of the fields is V gene, D gene, clone size, J gene, CDR3 protein, CDR3 DNA. The D gene is left open where the match is weak. The size field is filled for only some rows; it gives once, few, many or a size class.

TRBV29-1	.	.	TRBJ1-1	CSVGRGAEAFF	TGCAGCGTTGGCAGAGGAGCTGAAGCTTTCTTT
TRBV19	.	.	TRBJ2-6	CASSIMPQPSGANVLTF	TGTGCCAGTAGTATAATGCCTCAGCCCTCTGGGGCCAACGTCCTGACTTTC
TRBV27	TRBD1	.	TRBJ1-6	CASSLSGQGGGNSPLHF	TGTGCCAGCAGTTTATCGGGGCAGGGGGGCGGTAATTCACCCCTCCACTTT
TRBV18	.	.	TRBJ1-1	CASSPLRPGGRMNTEAFF	TGTGCCAGCTCACCCCTTCGTCCCGGGGGCCGCATGAACACTGAAGCTTTCTTT
TRBV3-1/TRBV3-2	.	.	TRBJ1-6	CASSQEPGRAPLHF	TGTGCCAGCAGCCAAGAGCCAGGTCGGGCACCCCTCCACTTT
TRBV5-8	TRBD1	.	TRBJ2-7	CASSLQRGTGIPYEQYF	TGTGCCAGCAGCTTGCAGCGCGGGACAGGGATACCCTACGAGCAGTACTTC
TRBV27	TRBD1	.	TRBJ2-5	CASSRAPPGQGDETQYF	TGTGCCAGCAGCCGCGCTCCCCCGGGACAGGGGGACGAGACCCAGTACTTC
TRBV27	.	.	TRBJ2-1	CASRWGTGNEQFF	TGTGCCAGCAGGTGGGGGACCGGCAATGAGCAGTTCTTC
TRBV6-5	TRBD1	.	TRBJ1-4	CASSSRQGSREKLFF	TGTGCCAGCAGTTCTCGACAGGGGTCGCGGGAAAAACTGTTTTTT
TRBV6-5	.	few	TRBJ1-4	CASSYSTTANEKLFF	TGTGCCAGCAGTTACTCGACCACAGCTAATGAAAAACTGTTTTTT
TRBV6-6	TRBD1	.	TRBJ2-5	CASRRQGLELEGQETQYF	TGTGCCAGCAGGCGACAGGGGTTGGAATTGGAGGGCCAAGAGACCCAGTACTTC
TRBV11-2	TRBD1	.	TRBJ1-2	CASSSPGQRDYGYTF	TGTGCCAGCAGCTCCCCGGGACAGAGGGACTATGGCTACACCTTC
TRBV10-2	TRBD1	.	TRBJ2-7	CATIEGQYPTEQYF	TGCGCCACGATAGAGGGACAGTACCCTACCGAGCAGTACTTC
TRBV28	.	.	TRBJ1-2	CASSGGGRYYGYTF	TGTGCCAGCAGTGGCGGGGGAAGGTACTATGGCTACACCTTC
TRBV4-2	TRBD1	.	TRBJ1-4	CASSQEQWTGMKTNEKLFF	TGTGCCAGCAGCCAAGAACAATGGACAGGGATGAAAACTAATGAAAAACTGTTTTTT
TRBV10-3	.	.	TRBJ1-2	CATKGGWGYTF	TGTGCCACCAAAGGGGGTTGGGGCTACACCTTC
TRBV24-1	TRBD1	.	TRBJ2-6	CATPKGQGTGANVLTF	TGTGCCACCCCGAAGGGACAGGGGACAGGGGCCAACGTCCTGACTTTC
TRBV6-5	TRBD1	.	TRBJ2-2	CASGYRGNTGELFF	TGTGCCAGCGGGTACAGGGGTAACACCGGGGAGCTGTTTTTT
TRBV3-1/TRBV3-2	.	.	TRBJ2-6	CASSPGTASGANVLTF	TGTGCCAGCAGCCCCGGTACAGCCTCTGGGGCCAACGTCCTGACTTTC
TRBV29-1	.	.	TRBJ2-3	CSALQGDVDTQYF	TGCAGCGCTCTACAAGGGGATGTAGATACGCAGTATTTT
TRBV5-4	.	.	TRBJ2-1	CASSFRIGGVGGGDEQFF	TGTGCCAGCAGCTTTCGAATTGGGGGAGTGGGAGGGGGCGATGAGCAGTTCTTC
TRBV5-1	TRBD1	.	TRBJ2-5	CASSLDRAGETQYF	TGCGCCAGCAGCTTAGACAGGGCCGGAGAGACCCAGTACTTC
TRBV30	.	few	TRBJ1-5	CAWSVPGAGRNQPQHF	TGTGCCTGGAGCGTACCGGGGGCAGGGAGGAATCAGCCCCAGCATTTT
TRBV5-1	.	.	TRBJ1-1	CASSLAQTINTEAFF	TGCGCCAGCAGCTTGGCCCAGACAATTAACACTGAAGCTTTCTTT
TRBV2	.	.	TRBJ1-5	CASSEGTGNQPQHF	TGTGCCAGCAGTGAAGGGACAGGCAATCAGCCCCAGCATTTT